These T cell receptor beta chains were read from a single sample in a study of early stage breast cancer tumors. Clones were sequenced by immunoSEQ multiplex PCR, and TCRdb holds only the in-frame ones, with some missing. The sample yields thousands of clones, 55% to 75% seen once. Sample: normal breast tissue next to the tumor. Receptor source: a person aged 55 to 75 with breast cancer. Both conserved end residues are part of each CDR3. Fields, in order: CDR3 protein, V gene, J gene.

CDR3 protein: CSARGTGPDTF
V gene: TRBV20-1
J gene: TRBJ1-2

CDR3 protein: CASSLALEDPSAF
V gene: TRBV7-6
J gene: TRBJ1-2

CDR3 protein: CASSLREDQYF
V gene: TRBV7-9
J gene: TRBJ2-5

CDR3 protein: CAISVWDRGRNQPQHF
V gene: TRBV10-3
J gene: TRBJ1-5

CDR3 protein: CASSFSGGEDTQYF
V gene: TRBV5-1
J gene: TRBJ2-3

CDR3 protein: CASSLAGGRNEQFF
V gene: TRBV7-8
J gene: TRBJ2-1

CDR3 protein: CASSLEGGTEAFF
V gene: TRBV5-1
J gene: TRBJ1-1

CDR3 protein: CASSDHPLGSGNTEAFF
V gene: TRBV25-1
J gene: TRBJ1-1

CDR3 protein: CASSSSGAAGVEPQHF
V gene: TRBV2
J gene: TRBJ1-5

CDR3 protein: CASSIGLFRFF
V gene: TRBV19
J gene: TRBJ2-1

CDR3 protein: CASSLTSGRHNEQFF
V gene: TRBV7-2
J gene: TRBJ2-1

CDR3 protein: CATSRGAALGGETQYF
V gene: TRBV15
J gene: TRBJ2-5

CDR3 protein: CASSGAGVGYF
V gene: TRBV2
J gene: TRBJ2-3

CDR3 protein: CSAPNTEAFF
V gene: TRBV20-1
J gene: TRBJ1-1

CDR3 protein: CATGQDRVRGNTIYF
V gene: TRBV2
J gene: TRBJ1-3

CDR3 protein: CASSSLHGNSNQPQHF
V gene: TRBV6-5
J gene: TRBJ1-5

CDR3 protein: CASSNYYEQYF
V gene: TRBV2
J gene: TRBJ2-7

CDR3 protein: CASSRLAGADEQFF
V gene: TRBV18
J gene: TRBJ2-1

CDR3 protein: CASSDVGTGASEQYF
V gene: TRBV2
J gene: TRBJ2-7

CDR3 protein: CASSLAEGAGELFF
V gene: TRBV5-1
J gene: TRBJ2-2

CDR3 protein: CASSLGGPEQFF
V gene: TRBV11-2
J gene: TRBJ2-1

CDR3 protein: CASSASGSSYEQYF
V gene: TRBV6-1
J gene: TRBJ2-7

CDR3 protein: CASSTDSLGAQYF
V gene: TRBV18
J gene: TRBJ2-5

CDR3 protein: CATTRSGELFF
V gene: TRBV19
J gene: TRBJ2-2

CDR3 protein: CASRDGGGGGYGYTF
V gene: TRBV6-5
J gene: TRBJ1-2

CDR3 protein: CASSQGIHTEAFF
V gene: TRBV6-1
J gene: TRBJ1-1

CDR3 protein: CASSLVTGGATDTQYF
V gene: TRBV5-1
J gene: TRBJ2-3

CDR3 protein: CASSPWEELQGGYTF
V gene: TRBV6-5
J gene: TRBJ1-2

CDR3 protein: CASSFQTPRDSPLHF
V gene: TRBV6-5
J gene: TRBJ1-6

CDR3 protein: CASSFNLGQSGYTF
V gene: TRBV5-5
J gene: TRBJ1-2

CDR3 protein: CASSSPTLAGGPKDTQYF
V gene: TRBV28
J gene: TRBJ2-3

CDR3 protein: CASSGGLMNTEAFF
V gene: TRBV5-1
J gene: TRBJ1-1

CDR3 protein: CASKGVGVTGANVLTF
V gene: TRBV7-9
J gene: TRBJ2-6

CDR3 protein: CATSTQANTGELFF
V gene: TRBV18
J gene: TRBJ2-2

CDR3 protein: CSVSGLNTNYGYTF
V gene: TRBV29-1
J gene: TRBJ1-2

CDR3 protein: CASSEVVRAGSHTQYF
V gene: TRBV2
J gene: TRBJ2-3

CDR3 protein: CASSQDRGGIYNEQFF
V gene: TRBV5-6
J gene: TRBJ2-1

CDR3 protein: CAIRSGTGDPGNTIYF
V gene: TRBV10-3
J gene: TRBJ1-3

CDR3 protein: CASSLTGPYTGELFF
V gene: TRBV7-3
J gene: TRBJ2-2

CDR3 protein: CASSSLGRDRVPEQYF
V gene: TRBV7-9
J gene: TRBJ2-7

CDR3 protein: CASTTAGARAYNQPQHF
V gene: TRBV2
J gene: TRBJ1-5

CDR3 protein: CASSLVGTGTMGPGANVLTF
V gene: TRBV5-1
J gene: TRBJ2-6

CDR3 protein: CASSQVGTPNTGELFF
V gene: TRBV4-1
J gene: TRBJ2-2

CDR3 protein: CASSLTGNTIYF
V gene: TRBV28
J gene: TRBJ1-3

CDR3 protein: CASSPNPINTEAFF
V gene: TRBV9
J gene: TRBJ1-1

CDR3 protein: CASSVLENTEAFF
V gene: TRBV9
J gene: TRBJ1-1

CDR3 protein: CASNPGRLAGTSGETQYF
V gene: TRBV2
J gene: TRBJ2-5

CDR3 protein: CASSSRVGQPQHF
V gene: TRBV28
J gene: TRBJ1-5

CDR3 protein: CASSLNRGNNYGYTF
V gene: TRBV5-1
J gene: TRBJ1-2